This T cell receptor (beta chain) was observed in a study of beta chain features in type 1 diabetes. The CDR3 is made up of 16 amino acids. J lost 9 bases, V lost 5 bases, and 15 bases had no gene match. Germline V gene sequence: CDR1 SGHRS, CDR2 YFSETQ. The investigators reverse transcribed all of the isolated RNA, so they sequenced expressed TCRB transcripts. The method was immunoSEQ multiplex PCR; TCRdb's version includes in-frame clones alone and lacks a portion of them. This repertoire shows under 300,000 clones, 25% to 35% found once; its top ten account for approximately 4%. This clone has more than one count but fewer than ten.

This clonotype was obtained from a man aged 25-45 years in good health. What was sequenced was central memory CD4+ T cells from blood. This chain links TRBV5-1 with TRBJ2-1; 9 bases are shared with TRBD2. The CDR3 spells CASRLRVSGSLGEQFF. The CDR3 region has the DNA TGCGCCAGCAGACTGAGGGTTAGCGGGAGTTTGGGTGAGCAGTTCTTC.